Following are 27 T cell receptor beta chains from one sample sequenced in a study of low-dose radiotherapy and immunotherapy resistance in tumors. Gene-specific TRAV and TRBV primers were used for first-strand cDNA, covering alpha and beta chains. TCR amplification ran roughly 20 PCR cycles using constant-region and V-primer adapter primers. TCRdb re-derived calls from the reads in MiXCR, one entry per CDR3 protein. The sample includes 95,000 to 100,000 distinct CDR3 sequences, roughly 20% seen only once; the top ten take 4.1%. The sample's time point: after trial treatment. Treatment here: LDRT plus nivolumab, ipilimumab, low-dose cyclophosphamide and aspirin (RACIN trial). Sample: PBMCs, taken after low-dose radiotherapy plus immunotherapy. These receptors were obtained from a male donor with prostate cancer.

The sample holds many counts of this clonotype. V and J are TRBV7-9 and TRBJ2-5, with TRBD2 matching 11 bases. CDR1 is SEHNR, CDR2 FQNEAQ, per germline (reference sequence). Trimming removed 5 bases from V and 3 bases from J; junction bases left unmatched: 5. The CDR3 spans 15 residues. DNA for the CDR3: TGTGCCAGCAGCCCGACTAGCGGGGTGAAAGAGACCCAGTACTTC. Translation gives CASSPTSGVKETQYF.

The CDR3 sequence is CSVRQGNYGYTF. In DNA form, the CDR3 reads TGCAGCGTACGACAGGGAAACTATGGCTACACCTTC. The genes are TRBV29-1 and TRBJ1-2; TRBD1 matches 7 bases. The CDR3 has 12 residues. Losses at the gene ends were 6 bases for V and 2 bases for J; bases not matched to a gene: 3. Germline CDR1 is SQVTM and CDR2 is ANQGSEA. The full variable domain, completed using reference TRBV29-1 and TRBJ1-2, is SAVISQKPSRDICQRGTSLTIQCQVDSQVTMMFWYRQQPGQSLTLIATANQGSEATYESGFVIDKFPISRPNLTFSTLTVSNMSPEDSSIYLCSVRQGNYGYTFGSGTRLTVV.

This clonotype was detected only a few times. The chain recombines TRBV6-2 or TRBV6-3 with TRBJ1-5; no reliable D call. The CDR3 consists of 14 residues. The germline V gene has CDR1 MNHEY and CDR2 SVGEGT. V was pared by 6 bases and J by 3 bases, with 12 bases between. The CDR3 reads CASRIRAINQPQHF. The CDR3 DNA follows: TGTGCCAGCAGAATACGGGCCATCAATCAGCCCCAGCATTTT.

A note on this clonotype: This sequence is one base from a far larger clone and is likely a read error. This sequence joins TRBV6-8 and TRBJ2-7, with D possibly matching TRBD1 (6 bases). Germline CDR1 reads MNHGY; CDR2 reads SAAAGT. The CDR3 has 13 amino acids. CDR3 in DNA: TGTGCCAGCAATGGCCCAGGGGCCGCCGAGCAGTGCTTC. It yields the protein CASNGPGAAEQCF.

This clonotype was detected only a few times. The chain is built from TRBV4-1 and TRBJ2-2; D is uncertain. The CDR3 spans 13 residues. Trimming cost V 6 bases and J 3 bases, with 8 bases left between them. Per the germline V gene, CDR1 is MGHRA and CDR2 is YSYEKL. The CDR3 protein is CASSQLDTGELFF. CDR3 bases: TGCGCCAGCAGTCAACTGGACACCGGGGAGCTGTTTTTT.

Regarding this clonotype: A far larger clone is a single base away, which makes a read error likely. The chain joins TRBV5-3 to TRBJ1-1, with D tentatively TRBD1 (5 bases). TRBV5-3 is treated as an ORF (open reading frame) with a function not yet certain. The CDR3 length is 15 residues. The CDR3 reads CDIAPPGPRGTEAFF. CDR3 DNA sequence: TGTGACATCGCACCCCCGGGCCCGAGGGGCACTGAAGCTTTCTTT.

Many counts were recorded for this clonotype. The chain employs TRBV7-2 and TRBJ1-1; tentative D call: TRBD1 (5 bases). The CDR3 has 14 amino acids. Germline-derived CDR1 and CDR2 are SGHTA and FQGNSA. V lost 1 base and J 5 bases, leaving 11 bases between the germline ends. The DNA for the CDR3 is TGTGCCAGCAGCTTAGGCGGGGGTATGACTGAAGCTTTCTTT. Protein product: CASSLGGGMTEAFF.

The table lists this clonotype with many counts. The V and J genes are TRBV28 and TRBJ2-4; 9 nucleotides line up with TRBD2. The CDR3 consists of 16 residues. Trimming took 6 bases from V and 5 from J; bases not matched to a gene: 11. Germline V gene sequence: CDR1 MDHEN, CDR2 SYDVKM. The CDR3 here is CASSPRIAGVENIQYF. The CDR3 coding sequence is TGTGCCAGCAGCCCCCGGATAGCGGGGGTAGAAAACATTCAGTACTTC.

This clonotype was seen many times. This chain joins TRBV6-6 and TRBJ1-1; TRBD1 might be the D (5 bases). This CDR3 has 13 residues. CDR1 is MNHNY and CDR2 is SVGAGI in the germline V gene (reference sequence). V lost 2 bases, J lost 4 bases, and 8 bases lay in between. CDR3 DNA: TGTGCCAGCAGTTACCAAAGGGGCACTGAAGCTTTCTTT. Its protein is CASSYQRGTEAFF.

This clonotype has ten or more counts. The V gene is TRBV19, the J gene TRBJ2-2; D is tentatively TRBD1 or TRBD2 (5 bases each). The CDR3 has 12 residues. Germline V CDR1 and CDR2: LNHDA, SQIVND (reference sequence). Trimming took off 6 bases at V and 7 bases at J, with 9 bases between the two ends. CDR3 region: CASRRGDGELFF. Written as DNA, the CDR3 is TGTGCCAGTAGACGGGGCGACGGGGAGCTGTTTTTT.

Many counts were recorded for this clonotype. CDR3 loop: CASSLGRRLAGGPDTQYF. CDR3 nucleotides: TGCGCCAGCAGCTTGGGTAGGAGACTAGCGGGGGGCCCAGATACGCAGTATTTT. The chain links TRBV5-1 to TRBJ2-3, with 13 bases matching TRBD2. This CDR3 region has 18 residues. V shed 0 bases and J 4 bases; nucleotides not matched to a gene: 8. CDR1 is SGHRS, CDR2 YFSETQ, per germline.

This clonotype has a count of ten or more. The V gene is TRBV29-1, the J gene TRBJ2-7, with a weak D call TRBD2 (6 bases). CDR3 length: 13 residues. Germline V gene lookup returns CDR1 SQVTM and CDR2 ANQGSEA. Trimming left V 5 bases short and J 1 base short, with 12 bases between. Here the CDR3 DNA reads TGCAGCGTTCTTCACGGGACTTCCTACGAGCAGTACTTC. Translation gives CSVLHGTSYEQYF.

Details on this clonotype: A read error is the likely source, as a far larger clone sits one nucleotide away. The J gene is TRBJ2-5, the V gene TRBV20-1, with 8 bases identical to TRBD2. The CDR3 is 15 amino acids. V shed 2 bases and J 11 bases; nucleotides not matched to a gene: 16. Per germline, CDR1 DFQATT and CDR2 SNEGSKA (reference sequence). The CDR3 DNA reads TGCAGTGCTAGACTTCCCAGCGGGGGATCTAATGAGCAGTACTTC. Its translation is CSARLPSGGSNEQYF.

The sample holds a few counts of this clonotype. V usage is TRBV6-1 and J usage is TRBJ2-2; weak D call: TRBD1 (5 bases). Germline assignment: CDR1 MNHNS and CDR2 SASEGT. V was shortened by 4 bases and J by 8 bases, with 17 bases between the two germline ends. CDR3 length equals 15 residues. This chain's CDR3 is CASSARPTVAGELFF. CDR3 coding DNA: TGTGCCAGCAGTGCTCGCCCGACAGTCGCTGGGGAGCTGTTTTTT.

This clonotype was observed many times. The J gene is TRBJ1-1, the V gene TRBV5-1; the D gene is possibly TRBD1 (5 bases). This CDR3 contains 14 residues. Germline V gene data show CDR1 as SGHRS and CDR2 as YFSETQ. Trimming cost V 4 bases and J 2 bases, with 12 bases left between them. The CDR3 nucleotides are TGCGCCAGCAGCCGGGGCGGACCTAACACTGAAGCTTTCTTT. Protein sequence: CASSRGGPNTEAFF. Using reference TRBV5-1 and TRBJ1-1 for the parts outside the CDR3, the full variable domain is KAGVTQTPRYLIKTRGQQVTLSCSPISGHRSVSWYQQTPGQGLQFLFEYFSETQRNKGNFPGRFSGRQFSNSRSEMNVSTLELGDSALYLCASSRGGPNTEAFFGQGTRLTVV.

This clonotype has at least ten counts. The gene calls are TRBV19 and TRBJ1-4; TRBD1 matches at 7 bases. The CDR3 consists of 14 residues. V lost 6 bases to trimming and J lost 3 bases; unmatched junction nucleotides: 4. Germline CDR1 reads LNHDA; CDR2 reads SQIVND (reference sequence). In DNA, the CDR3 is TGTGCCAGTAGCCCCGGGACAGCTAATGAAAAACTGTTTTTT. Its protein product is CASSPGTANEKLFF.

This clonotype was seen ten or more times. The chain couples TRBV5-4 to TRBJ2-7, with D tentatively TRBD2 (5 bases). This CDR3 comprises 13 residues. V was cut by 1 base and J by 6 bases, with 11 bases left in between. Germline V gives CDR1 SGHNT, CDR2 YYREEE (reference sequence). CDR3 sequence: CASSLNGMVEQYF. CDR3 coding DNA: TGTGCCAGCAGCTTGAACGGGATGGTCGAGCAGTACTTC.

This clonotype has a count of ten or more. The genes are TRBV27 and TRBJ2-7; 7 bases are shared with TRBD2. Trimming cost V 8 bases and J 5 bases; bases outside gene matches: 12. Germline CDR1 MNHEY, CDR2 SMNVEV (reference sequence). The CDR3 loop spans 14 amino acids. This chain's CDR3 is CASRGAGLGNEQYF. The CDR3 DNA sequence: TGTGCCAGCCGTGGAGCGGGGCTGGGTAACGAGCAGTACTTC.

The V and J genes are TRBV7-2 and TRBJ2-7; 9 nucleotides line up with TRBD2. Germline loops: CDR1 SGHTA, CDR2 FQGNSA. The J segment lost 6 bases and the V segment lost 7 bases, leaving 10 bases of the junction unmatched. The CDR3 has 14 residues. The CDR3 is CASTVGTSLSEQYF. DNA of the CDR3: TGTGCCAGCACCGTGGGGACTAGCCTATCCGAGCAGTACTTC.

This clonotype has at least ten counts. V usage is TRBV5-1 and J usage is TRBJ2-3; 9 bases align to TRBD1. The germline CDR1 and CDR2 sequences are SGHRS and YFSETQ. This CDR3 has 19 residues. V lost 0 bases and J lost 2; bases outside the gene matches: 13. CDR3 sequence reads: CASSLEPTGTGHITDTQYF. CDR3 DNA: TGCGCCAGCAGCTTGGAGCCCACCGGGACAGGGCATATCACAGATACGCAGTATTTT.

To note about this clonotype: This may stem from a read error, because a much larger clone lies one nucleotide away. The gene calls are TRBV6-6 and TRBJ1-5; possible D gene TRBD1, 5 bases. CDR3 length: 15 residues. Per germline, CDR1 MNHNY and CDR2 SVGAGI (reference sequence). This CDR3 is CANSSPRGSEQPQHF. CDR3 DNA: TGTGCCAACAGTTCCCCCCGGGGCTCCGAACAGCCCCAGCATTTT.

There are many counts of this clonotype. This chain joins TRBV12-5 and TRBJ1-3; D gene unclear. The CDR3 is 14 residues long. Trimming removed 7 bases at V and 4 bases at J, with 14 bases between. The germline V gene encodes CDR1 LGHNT and CDR2 FRNRAP. The CDR3 sequence is CASALRGKGNTIYF. Here the CDR3 DNA reads TGTGCTAGTGCCTTACGGGGAAAAGGAAACACCATATATTTT. Drawing the rest from reference TRBV12-5 and TRBJ1-3, the complete variable domain is DARVTQTPRHKVTEMGQEVTMRCQPILGHNTVFWYRQTMMQGLELLAYFRNRAPLDDSGMPKDRFSAEMPDATLATLKIQPSEPRDSAVYFCASALRGKGNTIYFGEGSWLTVV.

The sample holds many counts of this clonotype. The chain recombines TRBV10-2 with TRBJ2-4; D may be TRBD2 (7 bases). The ends were cut back, 3 bases at V and 3 bases at J, with 12 bases in the middle. The CDR3 is 15 amino acids. Germline loops: CDR1 WSHSY, CDR2 SAAADI. DNA of the CDR3: TGCGCCAGCAGTGAAGGAGGGGGGGTCAAAAACATTCAGTACTTC. Translating gives CASSEGGGVKNIQYF.

The count of this clonotype is one. The gene calls are TRBV7-3 and TRBJ2-1, with 7 bases aligning to TRBD1. CDR1 is SGHTA, CDR2 FQGTGA, per germline. V trimming: 5 bases; J trimming: 7 bases; junction bases outside the gene matches: 8. This CDR3 spans 14 amino acids. CDR3: CASSQTGIGNEQFF. In nucleotides, the CDR3 is TGTGCCAGCAGCCAGACAGGGATCGGTAATGAGCAGTTCTTC.

This clonotype was recorded at least ten times. The gene calls are TRBV27 and TRBJ2-1; 7 bases line up with TRBD1. After removal of 3 bases from V and 4 bases from J, the junction contained 6 bases not matched to a gene. The CDR3 contains 15 residues. Germline CDR1 MNHEY, CDR2 SMNVEV (reference sequence). CDR3 sequence reads: CASSLTGQVYNEQFF. Written as DNA, the CDR3 is TGTGCCAGCAGTTTGACCGGACAGGTATACAATGAGCAGTTCTTC.

The chain links TRBV24-1 to TRBJ2-2, with a tentative D call TRBD2 (6 bases). V lost 0 bases to trimming and J lost 5 bases, with 6 bases between them. The CDR3 has 14 amino acids. Germline CDR1 KGHDR, CDR2 SFDVKD. The CDR3 sequence: CATSDLGGTGELFF. CDR3 bases: TGTGCCACCAGTGATTTGGGGGGGACCGGGGAGCTGTTTTTT.

The chain recombines TRBV12-3 or TRBV12-4 with TRBJ2-1; D gene uncertain. V was pared by 3 bases and J by 10 bases, with 10 bases between. The CDR3 runs 12 residues. This CDR3 is CASSFIYREQFF. CDR3 bases: TGTGCCAGCAGTTTTATATACCGGGAGCAGTTCTTC.